These T cell receptor beta chains were read from a single sample in a study of molecular identifiers for immune sequencing clone quantification. TCRdb reanalysed the PCR reads using MiXCR and keeps one entry per CDR3 protein. The data contain about 500,000 distinct CDR3 sequences, about a fifth of them singletons. Specimen: naive CD8+ T cells from blood, with Jurkat cell RNA spiked in. Every receptor here comes from a human donor in good health. Some libraries in this study had Jurkat cell RNA spiked in. The CDR3 runs from the conserved cysteine through the conserved F or W. D genes are given only for firm matches. Not all rows give a size; the values are once, few, many and, for expanded clones, a class.

size	D	J	V	CDR3	DNA
few	-	TRBJ1-4	TRBV6-5	CASSPDWTEKLFF	TGTGCCAGCAGTCCTGACTGGACCGAAAAACTGTTTTTT
many	-	TRBJ2-3	TRBV7-9	CASSPNPSTGVQYF	TGTGCCAGCAGCCCAAACCCCTCGACGGGGGTGCAGTATTTT
-	-	TRBJ2-7	TRBV6-2/TRBV6-3	CASSYEGLPSYEQYF	TGTGCCAGCAGTTATGAAGGACTGCCCTCCTACGAGCAGTACTTC
many	TRBD1	TRBJ2-7	TRBV29-1	CSVDSGTGVRYEQYF	TGCAGCGTTGATAGCGGGACAGGGGTCAGGTACGAGCAGTACTTC
-	TRBD2	TRBJ2-7	TRBV5-1	CASSLESGDYEQYF	TGCGCCAGCAGCTTGGAGAGCGGGGACTACGAGCAGTACTTC
many	-	TRBJ2-3	TRBV24-1	CATSDIGVDTQYF	TGTGCCACCAGTGATATTGGGGTAGATACGCAGTATTTT
many	-	TRBJ2-7	TRBV13	CASSLATGSSYEQYF	TGTGCCAGCAGTCTTGCCACCGGAAGCTCCTACGAGCAGTACTTC
many	TRBD2	TRBJ2-3	TRBV19	CASTLTSGRASGDTQYF	TGTGCCAGTACCCTGACTAGCGGGAGGGCCTCCGGAGATACGCAGTATTTT
-	TRBD1	TRBJ2-7	TRBV29-1	CSVRTGGDEQYF	TGCAGCGTTCGGACAGGGGGCGACGAGCAGTACTTC
few	-	TRBJ1-5	TRBV19	CASSIATRSNQPQHF	TGTGCCAGTAGTATAGCCACTCGTAGCAATCAGCCCCAGCATTTT
many	-	TRBJ2-7	TRBV27	CASSPDRTSSYEQYF	TGTGCCAGCAGCCCCGACAGGACGAGCTCCTACGAGCAGTACTTC
-	TRBD2	TRBJ2-1	TRBV4-2	CASSQAGLAEQFF	TGTGCCAGCAGCCAAGCAGGACTAGCGGAGCAGTTCTTC
few	TRBD2	TRBJ2-5	TRBV7-9	CASSSRLAGIQETQYF	TGTGCCAGCAGCTCCAGACTAGCGGGGATCCAAGAGACCCAGTACTTC
-	-	TRBJ2-5	TRBV24-1	CATSDPLRPQETQYF	TGTGCCACCAGTGACCCCCTACGACCCCAAGAGACCCAGTACTTC
few	TRBD2	TRBJ2-3	TRBV11-2	CASSLGPSGSSTDTQYF	TGTGCCAGCAGCTTAGGGCCTAGCGGATCTAGCACAGATACGCAGTATTTT
many	-	TRBJ2-7	TRBV20-1	CSARHTGSPYEQYF	TGCAGTGCTAGGCATACAGGGTCGCCCTACGAGCAGTACTTC
many	TRBD1	TRBJ2-3	TRBV7-9	CASSLVGRDRGPDTQYF	TGTGCCAGCAGCTTAGTTGGCCGCGACAGGGGACCAGATACGCAGTATTTT
-	-	TRBJ2-1	TRBV19	CASSILSAEPEQSF	TGTGCCAGTAGTATACTCTCGGCAGAACCTGAGCAGTCCTTC
few	TRBD1	TRBJ2-7	TRBV7-9	CASSLATGLSYEQYF	TGTGCCAGCAGCTTAGCGACAGGGCTATCCTACGAGCAGTACTTC
many	TRBD2	TRBJ2-3	TRBV20-1	CSASPLRTSGRYTDTQYF	TGCAGTGCTAGTCCTCTACGGACTAGCGGGAGGTACACAGATACGCAGTATTTT
few	TRBD2	TRBJ2-3	TRBV6-1	CASSDATSGTDTQYF	TGTGCCAGCAGTGACGCGACTAGCGGCACAGATACGCAGTATTTT
-	TRBD1	TRBJ1-3	TRBV28	CASSSRTGKTPISGNTIYF	TGTGCCAGCAGTTCAAGGACAGGGAAAACGCCGATATCTGGAAACACCATATATTTT
few	-	TRBJ2-3	TRBV4-3	CASSQGSGSDTQYF	TGCGCCAGCAGCCAAGGTTCAGGGTCAGATACGCAGTATTTT
-	-	TRBJ1-1	TRBV21-1	CASSTGLGAEAFF	TGTGCCAGCAGCACAGGGCTCGGCGCTGAAGCTTTCTTT
many	-	TRBJ2-7	TRBV7-2	CASSLVILGEQYF	TGTGCCAGCAGCTTAGTCATTCTCGGAGAGCAGTACTTC
few	-	TRBJ2-4	TRBV7-2	CASSGGSGTAKNIQYF	TGTGCCAGCAGCGGAGGGTCGGGCACAGCCAAAAACATTCAGTACTTC
many	-	TRBJ1-1	TRBV5-1	CASSLTGLGTEAFF	TGCGCCAGCAGCTTGACAGGGTTGGGCACTGAAGCTTTCTTT
few	TRBD2	TRBJ2-1	TRBV7-9	CASSFSSGRYNEQFF	TGTGCCAGCAGCTTTTCCAGCGGGAGGTACAATGAGCAGTTCTTC
many	TRBD2	TRBJ2-3	TRBV20-1	CSARGPGWAGDTDTQYF	TGCAGTGCTAGAGGCCCGGGCTGGGCGGGAGACACAGATACGCAGTATTTT
few	-	TRBJ1-1	TRBV6-2/TRBV6-3	CASSWDESEAFF	TGTGCCAGCAGTTGGGACGAATCTGAAGCTTTCTTT
few	TRBD1	TRBJ2-7	TRBV7-2	CASSLSDGTGHEQYF	TGTGCCAGCAGCTTATCCGACGGGACAGGGCATGAGCAGTACTTC
few	-	TRBJ1-5	TRBV19	CASNNGGLNQPQHF	TGTGCCAGTAACAACGGCGGACTTAATCAGCCCCAGCATTTT
-	-	TRBJ2-7	TRBV13	CASSTGGTPYEQYF	TGTGCCAGCAGCACCGGCGGCACCCCCTACGAGCAGTACTTC
few	-	TRBJ2-3	TRBV19	CASSPLFSGDTDTQYF	TGTGCCAGTAGTCCATTATTTTCAGGGGACACAGATACGCAGTATTTT
few	TRBD1	TRBJ2-7	TRBV28	CATSGTAYEQYF	TGTGCCACCTCCGGGACAGCCTACGAGCAGTACTTC
-	TRBD2	TRBJ2-7	TRBV6-6	CATLAGEFHEQYF	TGTGCCACCTTAGCGGGGGAGTTTCACGAGCAGTACTTC
-	-	TRBJ2-3	TRBV27	CASSLMTVDGTDTQYF	TGTGCCAGCAGTTTAATGACTGTCGATGGCACAGATACGCAGTATTTT
many	-	TRBJ2-7	TRBV10-3	CAISARDPAYEQYF	TGTGCCATCAGTGCGCGGGACCCAGCCTACGAGCAGTACTTC
many	-	TRBJ2-2	TRBV5-4	CASSLGPAEELFF	TGTGCCAGCAGCTTGGGGCCCGCTGAAGAGCTGTTTTTT
many	TRBD2	TRBJ2-2	TRBV7-9	CASSYRLAGGPGELFF	TGTGCCAGCAGTTACCGACTAGCGGGAGGGCCCGGGGAGCTGTTTTTT
few	-	TRBJ2-7	TRBV6-6	CASSDHPGAYEQYF	TGTGCCAGCAGTGATCACCCAGGAGCCTACGAGCAGTACTTC
-	-	TRBJ1-1	TRBV12-3/TRBV12-4	CASSLDPRTEMSTEAFF	TGTGCCAGCAGTTTAGACCCCAGGACAGAAATGAGCACTGAAGCTTTCTTT
few	-	TRBJ2-2	TRBV30	CAWSEGELFF	TGTGCCTGGAGTGAAGGGGAGCTGTTTTTT
many	TRBD2	TRBJ2-3	TRBV7-9	CASRWTGATGLASTDTQYF	TGTGCCAGCCGGTGGACCGGAGCGACGGGACTAGCGAGTACAGATACGCAGTATTTT
few	-	TRBJ2-2	TRBV7-6	CASSLEWGGGELFF	TGTGCCAGCAGCTTAGAATGGGGCGGCGGGGAGCTGTTTTTT
many	-	TRBJ1-1	TRBV6-2/TRBV6-3	CASTEEIGYTEAFF	TGTGCCAGCACCGAAGAGATTGGTTACACTGAAGCTTTCTTT
-	-	TRBJ2-1	TRBV3-1	CASSAVYNEQFF	TGTGCCAGCAGTGCCGTATACAATGAGCAGTTCTTC
-	-	TRBJ1-3	TRBV28	CASSSRLSGNTIYF	TGTGCCAGCAGTTCCAGGCTCTCTGGAAACACCATATATTTT
-	TRBD1	TRBJ2-1	TRBV30	CAWGRTGGYNEQFF	TGTGCCTGGGGGAGGACAGGGGGATACAATGAGCAGTTCTTC
-	-	TRBJ2-7	TRBV20-1	CSAVGSYEQYF	TGCAGTGCTGTAGGAAGCTACGAGCAGTACTTC
-	-	TRBJ2-7	TRBV6-5	CASSPMGLSPYEQYF	TGTGCCAGCAGTCCCATGGGGCTCAGCCCCTACGAGCAGTACTTC
-	TRBD1	TRBJ2-1	TRBV12-5	CASGGGPDSPYKQFF	TGTGCTAGTGGAGGGGGCCCTGACTCCCCCTACAAGCAGTTCTTC
many	-	TRBJ2-3	TRBV6-5	CASSLYRVTDTQYF	TGTGCCAGCAGCCTTTACAGGGTCACAGATACGCAGTATTTT
few	-	TRBJ1-6	TRBV11-2	CASRSIGTGIYNSPLHF	TGTGCCAGCAGGTCCATAGGAACAGGGATTTATAATTCACCCCTCCACTTT
many	-	TRBJ2-3	TRBV20-1	CSRGADTQYF	TGCAGTCGCGGGGCAGATACGCAGTATTTT
few	-	TRBJ1-2	TRBV4-3	CASSQEAEADYGYTF	TGCGCCAGCAGCCAAGAGGCGGAAGCCGACTATGGCTACACCTTC
many	-	TRBJ1-1	TRBV2	CASSGLQSLNTEAFF	TGTGCCAGCAGCGGCTTACAGTCCCTGAACACTGAAGCTTTCTTT
-	-	TRBJ1-5	TRBV7-8	CAGRLTAAREYSNQPQHF	TGTGCCGGCAGACTAACCGCGGCGAGGGAGTATAGCAATCAGCCCCAGCATTTC
-	-	TRBJ1-2	TRBV29-1	CSVEGGTYGYTF	TGCAGCGTTGAGGGCGGAACCTATGGCTACACCTTC